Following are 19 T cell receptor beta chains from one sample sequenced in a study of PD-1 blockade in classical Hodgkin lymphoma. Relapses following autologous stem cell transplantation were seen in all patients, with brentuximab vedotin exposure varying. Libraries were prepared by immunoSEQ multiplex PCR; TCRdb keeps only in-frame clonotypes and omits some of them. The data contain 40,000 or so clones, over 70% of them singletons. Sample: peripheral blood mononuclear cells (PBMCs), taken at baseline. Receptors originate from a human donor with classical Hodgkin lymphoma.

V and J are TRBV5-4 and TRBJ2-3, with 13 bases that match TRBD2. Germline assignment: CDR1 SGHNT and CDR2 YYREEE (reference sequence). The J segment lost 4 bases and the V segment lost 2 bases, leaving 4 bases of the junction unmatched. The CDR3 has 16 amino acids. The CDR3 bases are TGTGCCAGCAGCTTCGGAGGACTAGCGGGAGCAGATACGCAGTATTTT. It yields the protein CASSFGGLAGADTQYF.

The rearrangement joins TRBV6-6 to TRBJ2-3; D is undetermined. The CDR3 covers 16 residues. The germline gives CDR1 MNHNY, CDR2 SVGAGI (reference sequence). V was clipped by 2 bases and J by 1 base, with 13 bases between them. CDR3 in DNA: TGTGCCAGCAGTTACCCAATCGAAGATCGCACAGATACGCAGTATTTT. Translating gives CASSYPIEDRTDTQYF.

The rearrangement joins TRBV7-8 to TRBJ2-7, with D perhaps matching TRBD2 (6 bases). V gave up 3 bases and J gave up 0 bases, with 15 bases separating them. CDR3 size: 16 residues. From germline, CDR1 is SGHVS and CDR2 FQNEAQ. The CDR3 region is CASSFRTIASSYEQYF. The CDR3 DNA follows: TGTGCCAGCAGCTTTCGGACTATAGCGAGCTCCTACGAGCAGTACTTC.

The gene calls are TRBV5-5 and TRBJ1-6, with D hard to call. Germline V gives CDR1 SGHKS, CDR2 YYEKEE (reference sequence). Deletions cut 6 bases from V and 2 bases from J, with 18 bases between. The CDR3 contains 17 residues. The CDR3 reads CASTPEGPQAYNSPLHF. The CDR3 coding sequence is TGTGCCAGCACCCCGGAGGGCCCTCAGGCCTATAATTCACCCCTCCACTTT.

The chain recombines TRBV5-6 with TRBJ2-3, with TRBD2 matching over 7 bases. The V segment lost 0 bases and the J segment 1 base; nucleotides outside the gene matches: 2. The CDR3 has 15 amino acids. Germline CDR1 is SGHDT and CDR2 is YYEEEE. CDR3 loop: CASSLVGGGTDTQYF. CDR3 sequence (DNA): TGTGCCAGCAGCTTGGTGGGAGGGGGCACAGATACGCAGTATTTT.

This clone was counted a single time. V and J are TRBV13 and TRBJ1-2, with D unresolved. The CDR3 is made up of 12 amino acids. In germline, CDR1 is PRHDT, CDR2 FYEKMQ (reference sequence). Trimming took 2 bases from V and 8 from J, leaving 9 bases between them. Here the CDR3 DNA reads TGTGCCAGCAGCTTATTCCCGGGAGGCTACACCTTC. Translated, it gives CASSLFPGGYTF.

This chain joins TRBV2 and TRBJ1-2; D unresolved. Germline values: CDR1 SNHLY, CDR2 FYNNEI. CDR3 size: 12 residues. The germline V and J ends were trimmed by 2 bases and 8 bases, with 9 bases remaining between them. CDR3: CASSENRRGYTF. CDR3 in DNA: TGTGCCAGCAGTGAAAATCGAAGGGGCTACACCTTC. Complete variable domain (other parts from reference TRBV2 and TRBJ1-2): EPEVTQTPSHQVTQMGQEVILRCVPISNHLYFYWYRQILGQKVEFLVSFYNNEISEKSEIFDDQFSVERPDGSNFTLKIRSTKLEDSAMYFCASSENRRGYTFGSGTRLTVV.

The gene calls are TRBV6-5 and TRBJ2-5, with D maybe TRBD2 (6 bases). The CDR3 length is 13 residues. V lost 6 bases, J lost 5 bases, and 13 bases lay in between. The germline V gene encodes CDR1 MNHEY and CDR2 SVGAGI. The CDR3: CASRTLGGETQYF. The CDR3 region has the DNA TGTGCCAGCAGGACGCTTGGGGGGGAGACCCAGTACTTC.

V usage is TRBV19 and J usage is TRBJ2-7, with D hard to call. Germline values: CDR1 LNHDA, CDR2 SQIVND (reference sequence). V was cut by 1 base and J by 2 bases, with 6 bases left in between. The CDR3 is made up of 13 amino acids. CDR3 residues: CASSIASPYEQYF. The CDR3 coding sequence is TGTGCCAGTAGTATAGCAAGCCCCTACGAGCAGTACTTC.

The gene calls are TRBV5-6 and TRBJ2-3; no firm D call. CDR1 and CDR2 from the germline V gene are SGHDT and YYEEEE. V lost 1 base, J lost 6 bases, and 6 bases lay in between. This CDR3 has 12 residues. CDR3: CASSLIGDTQYF. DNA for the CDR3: TGTGCCAGCAGCTTGATTGGGGATACGCAGTATTTT.

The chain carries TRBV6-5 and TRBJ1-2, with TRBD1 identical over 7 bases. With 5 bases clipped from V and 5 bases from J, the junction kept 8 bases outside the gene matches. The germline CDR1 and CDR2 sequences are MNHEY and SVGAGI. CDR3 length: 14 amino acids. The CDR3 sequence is CASSLVQGTYGYTF. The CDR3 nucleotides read TGTGCCAGCAGTCTCGTACAGGGGACTTATGGCTACACCTTC.

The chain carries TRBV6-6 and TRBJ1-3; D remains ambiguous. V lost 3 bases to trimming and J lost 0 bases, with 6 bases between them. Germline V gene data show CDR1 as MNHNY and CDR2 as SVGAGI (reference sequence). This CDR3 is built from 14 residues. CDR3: CASSYSASGNTIYF. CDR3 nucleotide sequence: TGTGCCAGCAGTTATTCTGCCTCTGGAAACACCATATATTTT.

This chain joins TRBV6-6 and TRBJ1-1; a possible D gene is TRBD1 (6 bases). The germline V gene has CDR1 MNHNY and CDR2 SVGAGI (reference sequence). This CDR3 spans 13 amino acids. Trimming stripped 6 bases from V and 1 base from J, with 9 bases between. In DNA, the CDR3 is TGTGCCAGCAGGAAACAGGGGAACACTGAAGCTTTCTTT. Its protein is CASRKQGNTEAFF.

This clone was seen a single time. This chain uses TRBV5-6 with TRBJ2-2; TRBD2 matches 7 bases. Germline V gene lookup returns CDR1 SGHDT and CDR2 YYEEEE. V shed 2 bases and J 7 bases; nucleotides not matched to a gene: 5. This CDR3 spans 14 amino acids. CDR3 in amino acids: CASSFLAGVGELFF. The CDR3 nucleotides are TGTGCCAGCAGCTTCCTCGCGGGAGTCGGGGAGCTGTTTTTT.

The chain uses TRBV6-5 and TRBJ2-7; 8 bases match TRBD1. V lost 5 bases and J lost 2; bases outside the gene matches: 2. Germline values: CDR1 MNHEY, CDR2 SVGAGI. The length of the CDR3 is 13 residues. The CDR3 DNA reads TGTGCCAGCAGTAGGACAGGGACCTACGAGCAGTACTTC. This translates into CASSRTGTYEQYF.

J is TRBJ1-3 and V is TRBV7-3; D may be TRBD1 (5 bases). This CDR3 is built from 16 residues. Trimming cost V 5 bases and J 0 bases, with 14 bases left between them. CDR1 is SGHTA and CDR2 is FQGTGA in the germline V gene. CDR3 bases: TGTGCCAGCAGCCCGACCGGGACGCGCTCTGGAAACACCATATATTTT. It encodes CASSPTGTRSGNTIYF.

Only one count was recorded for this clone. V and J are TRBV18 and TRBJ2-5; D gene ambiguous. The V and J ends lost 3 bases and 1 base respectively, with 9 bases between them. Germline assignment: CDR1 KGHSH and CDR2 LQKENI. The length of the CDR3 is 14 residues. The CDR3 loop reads CASSPLDTQETQYF. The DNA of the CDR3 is TGTGCCAGCTCACCGCTCGACACCCAAGAGACCCAGTACTTC.

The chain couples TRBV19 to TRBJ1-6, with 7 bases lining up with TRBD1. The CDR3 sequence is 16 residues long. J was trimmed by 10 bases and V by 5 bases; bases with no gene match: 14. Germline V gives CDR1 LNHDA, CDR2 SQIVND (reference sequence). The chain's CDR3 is CASSPERTGPGSPLHF. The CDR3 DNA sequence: TGTGCCAGTAGTCCCGAACGGACAGGCCCAGGATCACCCCTCCACTTT.

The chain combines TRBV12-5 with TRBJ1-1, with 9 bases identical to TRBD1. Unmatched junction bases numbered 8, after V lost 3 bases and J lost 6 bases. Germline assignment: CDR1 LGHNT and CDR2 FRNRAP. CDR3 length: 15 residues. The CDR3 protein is CASGFPPGQGSEAFF. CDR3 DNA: TGTGCTAGTGGTTTCCCTCCGGGACAGGGTTCTGAAGCTTTCTTT.